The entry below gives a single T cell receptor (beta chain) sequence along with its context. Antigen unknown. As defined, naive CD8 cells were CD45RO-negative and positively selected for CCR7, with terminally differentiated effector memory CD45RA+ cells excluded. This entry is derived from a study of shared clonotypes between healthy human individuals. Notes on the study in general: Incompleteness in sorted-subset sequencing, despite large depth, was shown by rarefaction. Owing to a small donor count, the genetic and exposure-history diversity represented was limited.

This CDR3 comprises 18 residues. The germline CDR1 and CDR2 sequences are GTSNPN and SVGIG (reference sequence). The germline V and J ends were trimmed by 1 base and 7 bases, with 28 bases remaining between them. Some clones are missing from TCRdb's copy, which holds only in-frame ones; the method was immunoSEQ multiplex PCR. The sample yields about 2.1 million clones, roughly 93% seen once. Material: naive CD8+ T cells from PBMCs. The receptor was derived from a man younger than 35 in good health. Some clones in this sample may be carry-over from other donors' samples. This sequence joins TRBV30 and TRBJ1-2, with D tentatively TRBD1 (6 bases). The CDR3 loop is CAWSAHPVQGGPRGGYTF. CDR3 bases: TGTGCCTGGAGTGCCCACCCCGTACAGGGAGGCCCCCGGGGTGGCTACACCTTC.